Below are 2 T cell receptor beta chains sequenced from a single sample in a study of blood T cell repertoires in COVID-19. Measured with immunoSEQ multiplex PCR; TCRdb has only the in-frame clones, and not every one. In the table there are tens of thousands of clones, roughly 84% of which are singletons. Sequenced material: peripheral blood. Receptor source: a woman between 65 and 79 years old with acute or convalescent COVID-19.

The chain carries TRBV5-6 and TRBJ1-2; D perhaps matches TRBD1 (5 bases). V lost 4 bases, J lost 4 bases, and 17 bases lay in between. Germline CDR1 SGHDT, CDR2 YYEEEE. The CDR3 is made up of 15 amino acids. CDR3 DNA sequence: TGTGCCAGCAGCAGGGGCCCAAGCCTAGGCTATGGCTACACCTTC. As protein: CASSRGPSLGYGYTF.

The chain employs TRBV2 and TRBJ1-1, with D perhaps matching TRBD1 (6 bases). The CDR3 runs to 12 residues. The V gene lost 6 bases and the J gene lost 8 bases, with 13 bases spanning the gap. CDR1 is SNHLY and CDR2 is FYNNEI in the germline V gene. The CDR3 nucleotides are TGTGCCAGCAGGGCAGACAGGTCCGAAGCTTTCTTT. The encoded protein is CASRADRSEAFF.